The 21 T cell receptor beta chains reported below all come from one sample, sequenced in a study of early T cells in non-severe SARS-CoV-2 infection. TCRdb fed the 5' RACE reads into MiXCR, producing one record per CDR3 protein. The sample records approximately 30,000 distinct CDR3 sequences, approximately 7.1% being singletons. This specimen was whole blood, taken at baseline. Receptors were obtained from an adult who was a healthcare worker with PCR-confirmed SARS-CoV-2 infection or an uninfected control (not recorded which).

This clonotype was recorded at least ten times. This chain uses TRBV9 with TRBJ2-5; 9 positions match TRBD1. The CDR3 contains 14 residues. CDR1 and CDR2 from the germline V gene are SGDLS and YYNGEE. V trimming: 3 bases; J trimming: 3 bases; junction bases outside the gene matches: 3. The CDR3, as DNA: TGTGCCAGCAGCGCCGGGACAGGGAAAGAGACCCAGTACTTC. Protein sequence: CASSAGTGKETQYF.

This clonotype was observed once. A much larger clone differs by one base, so this may be a read error. The rearrangement links TRBV11-2 to TRBJ2-5; D is undetermined. Germline V gene data show CDR1 as SGHAT and CDR2 as FQNNGV. The CDR3 sequence is 11 residues long. DNA of the CDR3: TGTGCCAACAGCCCCCAAGAGACCCAGTACTTC. Translating gives CANSPQETQYF. The full variable domain, rest sourced from reference TRBV11-2 and TRBJ2-5, is EAGVAQSPRYKIIEKRQSVAFWCNPISGHATLYWYQQILGQGPKLLIQFQNNGVVDDSQLPKDRFSAERLKGVDSTLKIQPAKLEDSAVYLCANSPQETQYFGPGTRLLVL.

This clonotype was counted ten times or more. The CDR3 loop is CAISGGPPYNEQFF. For the CDR3, the DNA is TGTGCCATTAGCGGGGGCCCACCTTACAATGAGCAGTTCTTC. This chain links TRBV12-3 or TRBV12-4 with TRBJ2-1, with 9 bases that match TRBD2. Trimming removed 10 bases from V and 4 bases from J; junction bases left unmatched: 8. This CDR3 has 14 amino acids.

In this sample, this clonotype turned up many times. This rearrangement joins TRBV7-9 to TRBJ2-1; no clear D gene. The V end was cut by 1 base, the J end by 4 bases, with 5 bases between. The CDR3 is 13 residues long. CDR1 SEHNR and CDR2 FQNEAQ come from the germline V gene (reference sequence). CDR3: CASSLDFYNEQFF. The CDR3 nucleotides read TGTGCCAGCAGCTTAGACTTTTACAATGAGCAGTTCTTC.

Sample share makes this clonotype medium-sized. This chain joins TRBV29-1 and TRBJ2-1; D remains ambiguous. V lost 3 bases, J lost 10 bases, and 7 bases lay in between. This CDR3 is 10 amino acids long. Germline V gene sequence: CDR1 SQVTM, CDR2 ANQGSEA. The CDR3 bases are TGCAGCGTTGAGGCAGCGGAGCAGTTCTTC. It translates to CSVEAAEQFF.

This clonotype was picked up many times. This chain links TRBV27 with TRBJ1-2, with D unresolved. Per germline, CDR1 MNHEY and CDR2 SMNVEV (reference sequence). Between the trimmed V and J ends, which lost 5 bases and 4 bases, there was a span of 17 bases. The CDR3 has 15 amino acids. In DNA, the CDR3 is TGTGCCAGCAGTCCTACGGCCCAAAAAACCTATGGCTACACCTTC. As protein: CASSPTAQKTYGYTF.

This clonotype was observed a handful of times. The V and J genes are TRBV6-6 and TRBJ1-3; D gene uncertain. V was shortened by 3 bases and J by 0 bases, with 9 bases between the two germline ends. The CDR3 consists of 15 residues. Germline V gives CDR1 MNHNY, CDR2 SVGAGI (reference sequence). In DNA form, the CDR3 reads TGTGCCAGCAGTTATCGCGCCAGCTCTGGAAACACCATATATTTT. This gives the protein CASSYRASSGNTIYF.

In its sample, this clonotype was seen many times. The rearrangement joins TRBV7-8 to TRBJ2-1; D not resolved. V shed 2 bases and J shed 10 bases, with 18 bases lying between them. The CDR3 extends over 15 amino acids. CDR1 and CDR2 (germline): SGHVS, FQNEAQ. The chain's CDR3 is CASSLSGVAIGEQFF. DNA of the CDR3: TGTGCCAGCAGCTTATCCGGTGTGGCGATCGGGGAGCAGTTCTTC.

This clonotype was detected many times. The V and J genes are TRBV7-8 and TRBJ1-3; D is undetermined. The V gene lost 1 base and the J gene lost 4 bases, with 8 bases spanning the gap. This CDR3 comprises 14 residues. The V gene's germline CDR1 is SGHVS and CDR2 FQNEAQ. In DNA, the CDR3 is TGTGCCAGCAGCTTAGGTGATGTGGGAAACACCATATATTTT. It yields the protein CASSLGDVGNTIYF.

Here the CDR3 DNA reads TGTGCCAGCAGTGAACTGGGAGGTTGGCAGTTCTTC. This gives the protein CASSELGGWQFF. This chain uses TRBV6-1 with TRBJ2-1; maybe TRBD2 (6 bases). V lost 2 bases, J lost 12 bases, and 11 bases lay in between. The germline CDR1 and CDR2 sequences are MNHNS and SASEGT. CDR3 length equals 12 residues.

This clonotype has just a few counts. The rearrangement uses TRBV20-1 and TRBJ2-2, with 10 bases aligning to TRBD2. From germline, CDR1 is DFQATT and CDR2 SNEGSKA (reference sequence). Trimming removed 6 bases from V and 1 base from J; junction bases left unmatched: 5. The CDR3 is 15 residues long. The CDR3 here is CSAPPSGGNTGELFF. As DNA, the CDR3 is TGCAGTGCACCTCCTAGCGGGGGGAACACCGGGGAGCTGTTTTTT.

This clonotype has ten or more counts. The rearrangement links TRBV20-1 to TRBJ1-3; 7 nucleotides line up with TRBD1. CDR1 is DFQATT and CDR2 is SNEGSKA in the germline V gene (reference sequence). The V segment lost 0 bases and the J segment 0 bases; nucleotides outside the gene matches: 2. The CDR3 covers 15 residues. The CDR3 reads CSARDGTDSGNTIYF. The DNA of the CDR3 is TGCAGTGCTAGAGACGGGACAGACTCTGGAAACACCATATATTTT.

This clonotype has ten or more counts. The V call is TRBV28, the J call TRBJ2-1; D perhaps matches TRBD2 (5 bases). Trimming left V 2 bases short and J 3 bases short, with 11 bases between. The CDR3 loop spans 15 amino acids. Germline lookup yields CDR1 MDHEN and CDR2 SYDVKM. CDR3 protein: CASSLQDYNYNEQFF. CDR3 nucleotide sequence: TGTGCCAGCAGTTTACAAGACTATAACTACAATGAGCAGTTCTTC.

This chain links TRBV7-8 with TRBJ1-1; D is ambiguous. The V gene's germline CDR1 is SGHVS and CDR2 FQNEAQ. The CDR3 is 14 amino acids. Trimming removed 1 base at V and 8 bases at J, with 14 bases between. The CDR3 loop is CASSLETAFGEAFF. CDR3 nucleotides: TGTGCCAGCAGCTTAGAAACCGCCTTTGGAGAAGCTTTCTTT.

V usage is TRBV2 and J usage is TRBJ2-5, with D hard to call. Germline values: CDR1 SNHLY, CDR2 FYNNEI. The CDR3 has 15 amino acids. V shed 8 bases and J shed 0 bases, with 16 bases lying between them. This CDR3 is CASVLSADYQETQYF. The CDR3, as DNA: TGTGCCAGCGTTTTGTCGGCTGATTACCAAGAGACCCAGTACTTC.

Many counts were recorded for this clonotype. The V call is TRBV4-1, the J call TRBJ2-1; D might be TRBD1 or TRBD2, each matching 5 bases. This CDR3 contains 13 residues. V was pared by 1 base and J by 10 bases, with 11 bases between. Germline values: CDR1 MGHRA, CDR2 YSYEKL. The CDR3 loop is CASSQVRDAEQFF. The CDR3 nucleotides read TGCGCCAGCAGCCAAGTAAGGGACGCCGAGCAGTTCTTC.

This chain joins TRBV13 and TRBJ1-1, with a possible D match to TRBD1 (5 bases). Per germline, CDR1 PRHDT and CDR2 FYEKMQ (reference sequence). V gave up 10 bases and J gave up 6 bases, with 18 bases separating them. The CDR3 contains 13 residues. This CDR3 is CAITTPGGPEAFF. DNA of the CDR3: TGTGCCATTACGACCCCCGGGGGACCTGAAGCTTTCTTT.

This clonotype was seen only a few times. V gene TRBV7-3 combines with J gene TRBJ2-1; weak D call: TRBD2 (5 bases). Germline V CDR1 and CDR2: SGHTA, FQGTGA. This CDR3 contains 15 residues. V gave up 2 bases and J gave up 0 bases, with 8 bases separating them. CDR3 DNA sequence: TGTGCCAGCAGCTTATTGGGGAGCTCCTACAATGAGCAGTTCTTC. Residues: CASSLLGSSYNEQFF.

This clonotype was observed many times. The rearrangement uses TRBV5-4 and TRBJ2-1, with 7 bases aligning to TRBD2. V trimming: 10 bases; J trimming: 8 bases; junction bases outside the gene matches: 15. This CDR3 has 14 residues. In germline, CDR1 is SGHNT, CDR2 YYREEE (reference sequence). CDR3 sequence: CAFGDGGRLDEQFF. CDR3 in DNA: TGTGCCTTCGGGGATGGCGGGAGATTGGATGAGCAGTTCTTC. Full variable domain (outside the CDR3, taken from reference TRBV5-4 and TRBJ2-1): ETGVTQSPTHLIKTRGQQVTLRCSSQSGHNTVSWYQQALGQGPQFIFQYYREEENGRGNFPPRFSGLQFPNYSSELNVNALELDDSALYLCAFGDGGRLDEQFFGPGTRLTVL.

In its sample, this clonotype was seen a few times. The chain links TRBV7-2 to TRBJ1-5; TRBD1 might be the D (5 bases). The CDR3 has 16 residues. Germline V gives CDR1 SGHTA, CDR2 FQGNSA. Trimming left V 2 bases short and J 3 bases short, with 14 bases between. Here the CDR3 reads CASSLFAGGTNQPQHF. The CDR3 DNA sequence: TGTGCCAGCAGCTTATTTGCGGGGGGGACCAATCAGCCCCAGCATTTT.

The CDR3 region is CASSKGVHYEQYV. The CDR3 region has the DNA TGTGCCAGTAGTAAAGGGGTGCACTACGAGCAGTACGTC. This chain connects TRBV19 to TRBJ2-7, with D possibly matching TRBD1 (5 bases). Germline V CDR1 and CDR2: LNHDA, SQIVND (reference sequence). Trimming pared 4 bases from V and 3 bases from J, leaving 10 bases between. The CDR3 consists of 13 residues.